The TCR beta chain under discussion was sequenced for a study of cytomegalovirus exposure and HLA in healthy donors. Primers included in the PCR were 60 Vbeta and 13 Jbeta primers. The table came from immunoSEQ multiplex PCR; TCRdb's copy has only in-frame clones and leaves some out. Of about 100,000 clones detected, roughly 82% appear once; the ten largest clones hold roughly 2.6%. The specimen sequenced was PBMCs. This TCR derives from a man aged 30 to 39 in good health and CMV-seropositive.

The CDR3 loop is CASSSGGTYNEQFF. The CDR3 nucleotides read TGTGCCAGCAGTTCGGGGGGTACGTACAATGAGCAGTTCTTC. The gene calls are TRBV28 and TRBJ2-1; 7 bases are a match to TRBD2. The CDR3 runs to 14 residues. J gave up 4 bases and V 4 bases, and 4 bases lay outside the gene matches. CDR1 MDHEN and CDR2 SYDVKM come from the germline V gene.